These T cell receptor beta chains were read from a single sample in a study of cytomegalovirus exposure and HLA in healthy donors. Profiled with immunoSEQ multiplex PCR; TCRdb holds only in-frame clones, not every one. The table shows roughly 250,000 clones, with around 66% occurring only once. The sample taken for sequencing was PBMCs. These TCRs come from a female donor in good health and CMV-seronegative. Both conserved end residues are part of each CDR3. A D gene is named only where the DNA matches it firmly. Where a row states a size, it is once, few, many or the class of an expanded clone; other rows omit it.

clone size	V gene	D gene	J gene	CDR3 DNA	CDR3 protein
-	TRBV2	-	TRBJ1-5	TGTGCCAGCAGTGATACAGGGCCGAGCAATCAGCCCCAGCATTTT	CASSDTGPSNQPQHF
-	TRBV28	-	TRBJ1-5	TGTGCCAGCTCTGGGGGCTCGGCAAATCAGCCCCAGAATTTT	CASSGGSANQPQNF
-	TRBV28	TRBD1	TRBJ2-7	TGTGCCAGCAGTTTACGGACAGGGATAGGCTACGAGCAGTACTTC	CASSLRTGIGYEQYF
-	TRBV27	TRBD1	TRBJ1-2	TGTGCCAGCAGTCCGGGACAGGGTCGAAGGTACTATGGCTACACCTTC	CASSPGQGRRYYGYTF
once	TRBV7-5	-	TRBJ1-1	TGTGTCAGAAGCCCACGGGACAGGGGTAGTACTGAAGCTTTCTTT	CVRSPRDRGSTEAFF
-	TRBV7-9	TRBD2	TRBJ2-7	TGTGCCAGCAGCCTCCCGGGAGGGCCGTACGAGCAGTACTTC	CASSLPGGPYEQYF
-	TRBV5-1	-	TRBJ1-5	TGCGCCAGCAGCTTGGACGGGAATGGCAATCAGCCCCAGCATTTT	CASSLDGNGNQPQHF
-	TRBV11-2	TRBD2	TRBJ2-5	TGTGCCAGCAGCTTAACTAGCGGGAAGGAGACCCAGTACTTC	CASSLTSGKETQYF
-	TRBV10-1	TRBD2	TRBJ2-7	TGCGCCAGCAGTGAGTCGGGACTAGACCACGAGCAGTACTTC	CASSESGLDHEQYF
-	TRBV28	-	TRBJ2-7	TGTGCCAGCAGTTTACAGGACGAGCAGTACTTC	CASSLQDEQYF
-	TRBV5-1	TRBD2	TRBJ2-1	TGCGCCAGCAGCTTGGCCCCTGCGGGAGGGTCCAATGAGCAGTTCTTC	CASSLAPAGGSNEQFF
-	TRBV13	-	TRBJ1-4	TGTGCCAGCAGCCTTCGCGGGACCGCAACTAATGAAAAACTGTTTTTT	CASSLRGTATNEKLFF
-	TRBV7-8	-	TRBJ2-6	TGTGCCAGCAGCTTAGGGGCCGGGATTGGGGCCAACGTCCTGACTTTC	CASSLGAGIGANVLTF
-	TRBV7-3	-	TRBJ1-1	TGTGCCAGCAGCTTAAGGGAGTCGGCTGAAGCTTTCTTT	CASSLRESAEAFF
few	TRBV28	-	TRBJ1-4	TGTGCCAGCAGTTCAGGGTCAACTAATGAAAAACTGTTTTTT	CASSSGSTNEKLFF
-	TRBV29-1	TRBD2	TRBJ2-3	TGCAGCGTTCGGCCAGGGGAGCCGGGACTAGCGGGATATACGCAGTATTTT	CSVRPGEPGLAGYTQYF
-	TRBV15	TRBD1	TRBJ1-5	TGTGCCGCCAGCAGGGACAGGGGATCCAATCAGCCCCAGCATTTT	CAASRDRGSNQPQHF
once	TRBV5-4	-	TRBJ1-5	TGTGCCAGCAGCAGTATGAGTAACGGGGGACCAAGGCAGCCCCAGCATTTT	CASSSMSNGGPRQPQHF
few	TRBV7-9	-	TRBJ1-1	TGTGCCAGCAGCTTAGAAAGCCCACGCGACACTGAAGCTTTCTTT	CASSLESPRDTEAFF
-	TRBV18	-	TRBJ2-7	TGTGCCAGCTCACCGGTCCAGACGAGGAACTCCTACGAGCAGTACTTC	CASSPVQTRNSYEQYF
-	TRBV2	-	TRBJ1-2	TGTGCCAGCAGTGAAGCGGCTGGGGAGGACTATGGCTACACCTTC	CASSEAAGEDYGYTF
-	TRBV7-9	-	TRBJ2-7	TGTTCCAGCAGCTTATCTTACGAGCAGTACTTC	CSSSLSYEQYF
few	TRBV5-1	-	TRBJ2-1	TGCGCCAGCAGCTCGCCACAGGCTTTGGGGCAGTTCTTC	CASSSPQALGQFF
-	TRBV5-1	TRBD1	TRBJ1-2	TGCGCCAGCAGCGAGGGACAGGGGGCGGGTGGCTACACCTTC	CASSEGQGAGGYTF
-	TRBV5-6	TRBD1	TRBJ2-7	TGTGCCAGCAGCCCGGCGGGGACAGGGAAGTTCTACGAGCAGTACTTC	CASSPAGTGKFYEQYF
-	TRBV6-5	-	TRBJ2-7	TGTGCCAGCAGTGTAATGACAGACCAGCGACCAAACTTC	CASSVMTDQRPNF
-	TRBV7-9	-	TRBJ1-2	TGTGCCAGCAGCCCTTCGGACAGCCGCTACACCTTC	CASSPSDSRYTF
once	TRBV7-8	TRBD1	TRBJ2-7	TGTGCCAGCAGGGTAGAAGAAGGACAGGGGAGGTACGAGCAGTACTTC	CASRVEEGQGRYEQYF
-	TRBV6-5	TRBD2	TRBJ2-5	TGTGCCAGCAGTTTCGGACTAGCGGCTGAGACCCAGTACTTC	CASSFGLAAETQYF
-	TRBV5-4	-	TRBJ1-1	TGTGCCAGCAGCTATCAGGGTTCCATGAACACTGAAGCTTTCTTT	CASSYQGSMNTEAFF
once	TRBV6-5	-	TRBJ1-1	TGTGCCAGCAAAGAAGGGGCAGGGGCGAACACTGAAGCTTTCTTT	CASKEGAGANTEAFF
-	TRBV27	-	TRBJ2-7	TGTGCCAGCGCCTGGACAGATAATTCCTACGAGCAGTACTTC	CASAWTDNSYEQYF
few	TRBV5-1	-	TRBJ1-1	TGCGCCAGCAGCTTGGCGGTGAACACTGAAGCTTTCTTT	CASSLAVNTEAFF